Sequencing of this TCR beta chain was carried out in a study of PD-1 blockade in classical Hodgkin lymphoma. Overall study: Patients were administered nivolumab (3 mg/kg intravenously) every 2 weeks.

TCRdb keeps only in-frame clones here, not all; method: immunoSEQ multiplex PCR. The repertoire holds roughly 18,000 clones, with roughly 67% as singletons. The CDR3 loop spans 16 amino acids. Germline V CDR1 and CDR2: SGHVS, FNYEAQ. J gave up 2 bases and V 5 bases, and 5 bases lay outside the gene matches. Study-level points and caveats: Excluded were patients who started nivolumab under 1 year after ASCT, a group that had lower diversity. A significant rise in TCR diversity was seen by C4D1 for CD4+ cells but not for CD8+ cells. Complete responders' diversity at baseline resembled that of newly diagnosed patients.

Every patient had relapsed following autologous stem cell transplantation, and cohorts differed in brentuximab vedotin exposure. Comment on this clone: Its antigen is unidentified.

This sequence originates from a human donor with classical Hodgkin lymphoma. The chain joins TRBV7-6 to TRBJ2-7; TRBD2 matches at 14 bases. Sequenced material: peripheral blood mononuclear cells (PBMCs), taken before the second cycle of nivolumab. The CDR3 DNA reads TGTGCCAGCAGCGTCGGGACTAGCGGGAGCCCCTACGAGCAGTACTTC. Encoded protein: CASSVGTSGSPYEQYF.